The clone carrying this TCR beta chain was found once. Its antigen is currently unknown. The CDR3 spans 20 residues. Donors consisted of healthy bone marrow donors. 13 Jbeta primers and 60 Vbeta primers were used for the PCR. The protocol was immunoSEQ multiplex PCR, while the TCRdb copy is restricted to in-frame clones and leaves out a portion. Counted here are more than 90,000 clones, about 86% occurring once; the ten biggest clones make up approximately 4.2%. The sample belongs to a study of cytomegalovirus exposure and HLA in healthy donors. Study-wide findings and caveats: According to the study, 180 or so TCR beta chains were cytomegalovirus-associated. Later analysis showed most CMV-associated TCR beta chains appearing HLA-restricted.

The chain recombines TRBV21-1 with TRBJ1-5. TRBV21-1 is designated a pseudogene. This clonotype was sampled from a woman in her 70s in good health and CMV-seropositive. Sequenced input: PBMCs. Here the CDR3 DNA reads TGTGCCAGTTTCAAAAGGCCCTGGGCGGGACCCCGAAGAAGGTATCAGCCCCAGCATTTT. Translated, it gives CASFKRPWAGPRRRYQPQHF.